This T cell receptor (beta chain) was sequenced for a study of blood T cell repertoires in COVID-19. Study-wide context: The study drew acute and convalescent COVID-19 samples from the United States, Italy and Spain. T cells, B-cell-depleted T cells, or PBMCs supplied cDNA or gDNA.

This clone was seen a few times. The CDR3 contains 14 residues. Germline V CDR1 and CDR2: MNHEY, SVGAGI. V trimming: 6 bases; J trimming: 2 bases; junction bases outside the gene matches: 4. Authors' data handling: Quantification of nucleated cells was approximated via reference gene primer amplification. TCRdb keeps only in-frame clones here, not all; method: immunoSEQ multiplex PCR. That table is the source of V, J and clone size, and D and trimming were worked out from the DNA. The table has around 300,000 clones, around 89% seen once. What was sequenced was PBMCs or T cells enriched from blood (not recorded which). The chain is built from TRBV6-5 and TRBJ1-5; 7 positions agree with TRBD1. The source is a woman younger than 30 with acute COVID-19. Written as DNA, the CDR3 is TGTGCCAGCAGCGAGGGGGCTGGCAATCAGCCCCAGCATTTT. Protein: CASSEGAGNQPQHF.